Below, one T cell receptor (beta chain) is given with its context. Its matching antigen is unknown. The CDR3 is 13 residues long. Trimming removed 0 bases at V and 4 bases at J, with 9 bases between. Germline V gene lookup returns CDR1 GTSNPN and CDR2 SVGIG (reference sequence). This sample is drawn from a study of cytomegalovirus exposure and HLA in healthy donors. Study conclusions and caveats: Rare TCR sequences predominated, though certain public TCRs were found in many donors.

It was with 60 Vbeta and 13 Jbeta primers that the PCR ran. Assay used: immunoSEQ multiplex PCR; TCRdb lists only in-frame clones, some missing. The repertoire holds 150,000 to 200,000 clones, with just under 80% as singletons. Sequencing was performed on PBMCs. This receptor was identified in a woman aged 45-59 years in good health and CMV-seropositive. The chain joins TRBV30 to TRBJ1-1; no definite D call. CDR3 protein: CAWSVTGGTEAFF. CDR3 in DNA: TGTGCCTGGAGTGTAACGGGTGGCACTGAAGCTTTCTTT. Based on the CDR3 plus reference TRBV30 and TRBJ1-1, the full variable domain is SQTIHQWPATLVQPVGSPLSLECTVEGTSNPNLYWYRQAAGRGLQLLFYSVGIGQISSEVPQNLSASRPQDRQFILSSKKLLLSDSGFYLCAWSVTGGTEAFFGQGTRLTVV.